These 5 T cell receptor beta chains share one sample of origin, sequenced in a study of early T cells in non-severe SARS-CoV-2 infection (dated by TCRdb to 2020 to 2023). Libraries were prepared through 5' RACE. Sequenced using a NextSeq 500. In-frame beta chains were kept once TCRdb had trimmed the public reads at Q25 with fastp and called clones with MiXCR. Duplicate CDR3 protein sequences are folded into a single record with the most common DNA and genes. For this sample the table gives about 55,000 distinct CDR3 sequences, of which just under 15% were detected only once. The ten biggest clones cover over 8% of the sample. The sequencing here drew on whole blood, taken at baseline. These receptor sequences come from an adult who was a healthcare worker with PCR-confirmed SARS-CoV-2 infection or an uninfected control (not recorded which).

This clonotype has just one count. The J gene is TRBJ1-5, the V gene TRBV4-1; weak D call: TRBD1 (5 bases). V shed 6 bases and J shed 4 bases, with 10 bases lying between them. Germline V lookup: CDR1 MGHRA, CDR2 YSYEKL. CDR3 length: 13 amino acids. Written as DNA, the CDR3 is TGCGCCAGCAGGGCCGAGGGGAATCAGCCCCAGCATTTT. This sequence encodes CASRAEGNQPQHF.

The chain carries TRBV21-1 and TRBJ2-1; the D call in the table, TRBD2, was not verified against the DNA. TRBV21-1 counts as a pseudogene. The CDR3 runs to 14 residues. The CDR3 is CASSPRPSGKKQFF. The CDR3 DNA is TGTGCCAGCAGTCCCCGTCCTAGCGGGAAGAAGCAGTTCTTC.

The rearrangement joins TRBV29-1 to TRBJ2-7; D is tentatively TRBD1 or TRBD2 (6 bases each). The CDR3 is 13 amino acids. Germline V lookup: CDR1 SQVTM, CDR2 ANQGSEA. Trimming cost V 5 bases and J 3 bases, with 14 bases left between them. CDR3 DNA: TGCAGCGTTCGGGGGAGAGGGGGCTACGAGCAGTACTTC. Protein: CSVRGRGGYEQYF.

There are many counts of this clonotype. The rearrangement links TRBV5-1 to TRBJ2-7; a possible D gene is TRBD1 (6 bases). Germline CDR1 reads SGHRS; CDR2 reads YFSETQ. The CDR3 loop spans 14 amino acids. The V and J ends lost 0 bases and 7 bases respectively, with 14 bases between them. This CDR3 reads CASSLEATRGEQYF. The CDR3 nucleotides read TGCGCCAGCAGCTTGGAGGCCACAAGGGGGGAGCAGTACTTC.

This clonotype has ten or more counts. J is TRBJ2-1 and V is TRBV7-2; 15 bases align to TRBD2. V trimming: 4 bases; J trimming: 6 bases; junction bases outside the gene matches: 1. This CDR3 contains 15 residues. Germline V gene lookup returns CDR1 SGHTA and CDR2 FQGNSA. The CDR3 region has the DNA TGTGCCAGCAGCTCGGGACTAGCGGGGGGCAATGAGCAGTTCTTC. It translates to CASSSGLAGGNEQFF.